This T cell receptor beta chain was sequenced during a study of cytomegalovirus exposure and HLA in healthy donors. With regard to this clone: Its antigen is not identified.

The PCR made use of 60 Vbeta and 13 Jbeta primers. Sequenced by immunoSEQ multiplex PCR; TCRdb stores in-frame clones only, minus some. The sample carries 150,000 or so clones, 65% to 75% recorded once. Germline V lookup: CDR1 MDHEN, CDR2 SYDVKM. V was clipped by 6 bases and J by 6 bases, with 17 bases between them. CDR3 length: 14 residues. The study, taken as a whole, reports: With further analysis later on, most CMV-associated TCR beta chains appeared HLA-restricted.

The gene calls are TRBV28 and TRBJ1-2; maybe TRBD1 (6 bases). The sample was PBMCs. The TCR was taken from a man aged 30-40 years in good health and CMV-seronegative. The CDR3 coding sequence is TGTGCCAGCAGGATACAGGGTGCCCTCGATGGCTACACCTTC. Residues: CASRIQGALDGYTF.